This T cell receptor beta chain stems from a study of T cells in Graves' hyperthyroidism and ophthalmopathy. Study in general: Any treatment followed the collection of peripheral blood at initial diagnosis.

What was amplified from RNA transcripts were TCR beta CDR3 regions. Initially, a first-round RT-PCR of the TCR CDR3 employed the HTBI primer set. MiXCR, run by TCRdb on the multiplex PCR reads, gives a single entry per CDR3 protein. Of over 150,000 distinct CDR3 sequences in the sample, about a sixth were seen once. The CDR3 is made up of 15 amino acids. CDR1 and CDR2 (germline): LGHDT, YNNKEL (reference sequence). The junction had 2 bases not matched to a gene; V was cut back by 0 bases and J by 5 bases. Used for diagnoses were clinical symptoms, serum thyroxine and TRAb, thyroid ultrasound and orbital computed tomography.

Material: blood. The TCR comes from a woman in her fifties or sixties with Graves' hyperthyroidism. The chain has TRBV3-1 and TRBJ2-5; 11 nucleotides match TRBD2. CDR3 region: CASSQDSGGAETQYF. The CDR3, as DNA: TGTGCCAGCAGCCAAGATAGCGGGGGGGCCGAGACCCAGTACTTC.